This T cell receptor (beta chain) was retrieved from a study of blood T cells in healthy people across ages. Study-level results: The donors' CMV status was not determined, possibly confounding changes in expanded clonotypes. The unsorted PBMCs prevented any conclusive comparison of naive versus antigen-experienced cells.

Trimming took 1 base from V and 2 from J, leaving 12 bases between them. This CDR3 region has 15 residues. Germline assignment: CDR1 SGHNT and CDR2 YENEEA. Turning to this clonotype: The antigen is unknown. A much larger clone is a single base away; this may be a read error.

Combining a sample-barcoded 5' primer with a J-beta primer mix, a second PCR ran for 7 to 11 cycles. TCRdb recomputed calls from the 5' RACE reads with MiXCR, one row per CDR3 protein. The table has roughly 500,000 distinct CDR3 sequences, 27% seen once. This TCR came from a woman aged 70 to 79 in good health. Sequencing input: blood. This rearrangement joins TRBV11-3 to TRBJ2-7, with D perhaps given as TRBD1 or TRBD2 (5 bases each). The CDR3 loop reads CASSLAGAGPYEQYF. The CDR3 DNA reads TGTGCCAGCAGCTTAGCCGGGGCAGGGCCCTACGAGCAGTACTTC.